The TCR beta chain described here comes from a study of T cell responses to AZD1222 COVID-19 vaccine. Study results and caveats: Spike as a whole was targeted by vaccine-associated CD4 TCRs, dominant at 160-218 and 743-854. Rises in breadth and depth of Spike-specific TCRs came after two AZD1222 doses. Every sample of the repertoires postdated the peak T cell response. White British people made up most donors, females outnumbered males, and clonal diversity was possibly underestimated.

To note about this clone: What it binds is unknown.

Sequencing used immunoSEQ multiplex PCR; TCRdb keeps in-frame clones, though not all of them. The table lists around 110,000 clones, approximately 93% of them singletons. Germline CDR1 SGHNT, CDR2 YYREEE (reference sequence). The ends were cut back, 3 bases at V and 6 bases at J, with 19 bases in the middle. This CDR3 has 17 amino acids. V and J are TRBV5-4 and TRBJ1-6; D is perhaps TRBD1 (5 bases). The receptor was isolated from an adult in good health. The sequencing here drew on peripheral blood, taken on day 0 of AZD1222 vaccination. In DNA, the CDR3 is TGTGCCAGCAGCTCCACCGGAACCGGGACCGCTAATTCACCCCTCCACTTT. Translation: CASSSTGTGTANSPLHF.